These 23 T cell receptor beta chains share one sample of origin, sequenced in a study of cytotoxic CD8 clonotypes in ibrutinib-treated CLL. Profiled with immunoSEQ multiplex PCR; TCRdb holds only in-frame clones, not every one. The sample gives around 50,000 clones, 55% to 65% of which show up once; roughly 22% is in the top ten. The sample was PBMCs, taken after 24 months of ibrutinib treatment. These receptors came from a human donor with chronic lymphocytic leukemia.

This sequence joins TRBV5-1 and TRBJ2-2; a weak D match, TRBD2 (6 bases). The CDR3 contains 14 residues. V dropped 3 bases and J dropped 3 bases, with 9 bases sitting between them. Germline CDR1 reads SGHRS; CDR2 reads YFSETQ. Here the CDR3 reads CASSSGTHTGELFF. In DNA, the CDR3 is TGCGCCAGCAGCTCCGGGACTCACACCGGGGAGCTGTTTTTT.

This clone showed up just a few times. CDR3 residues: CASRPRFRPGANVLTF. Here the CDR3 DNA reads TGTGCCAGCAGACCCAGGTTCAGGCCTGGGGCCAACGTCCTGACTTTC. The chain uses TRBV7-9 and TRBJ2-6; D not certain. Germline V gives CDR1 SEHNR, CDR2 FQNEAQ (reference sequence). Trimming took 6 bases from V and 2 from J, leaving 14 bases between them. CDR3 length equals 16 residues.

This clone was observed a few times. J is TRBJ2-7 and V is TRBV29-1; 9 bases match TRBD1. Unmatched junction bases numbered 9, after V lost 8 bases and J lost 1 base. CDR1 SQVTM and CDR2 ANQGSEA come from the germline V gene. This CDR3 has 14 residues. CDR3 in amino acids: CSLSWDRVSYEQYF. CDR3 bases: TGCAGCTTGAGCTGGGACAGGGTATCCTACGAGCAGTACTTC.

The sample holds a few counts of this clone. The V gene is TRBV2, the J gene TRBJ1-2, with 8 bases identical to TRBD1. CDR3 length: 14 amino acids. Per the germline V gene, CDR1 is SNHLY and CDR2 is FYNNEI. V lost 6 bases and J lost 8; bases outside the gene matches: 11. The CDR3 protein is CASRDRVYLYGYTF. The CDR3 coding sequence is TGTGCCAGCAGGGACAGGGTGTATCTATACGGCTACACCTTC.

This chain uses TRBV10-3 with TRBJ2-7, with a tentative D call TRBD1 (6 bases). V lost 8 bases and J 0 bases, leaving 8 bases between the germline ends. CDR1 and CDR2 from the germline V gene are ENHRY and SYGVKD. The CDR3 has 12 amino acids. The chain's CDR3 is CAIGQNSYEQYF. CDR3 coding DNA: TGTGCCATCGGACAGAACTCCTACGAGCAGTACTTC.

This chain joins TRBV5-8 and TRBJ1-2, with D possibly TRBD1 on 6 matching bases. The CDR3 is made up of 15 amino acids. From germline, CDR1 is SGHTS and CDR2 YDEGEE. Trimming removed 4 bases at V and 4 bases at J, with 17 bases between. CDR3 region: CASSQAGAVGYGYTF. The CDR3 coding sequence is TGTGCCAGCAGCCAAGCGGGGGCGGTGGGCTATGGCTACACCTTC.

This clone appeared a few times. The chain's CDR3 is CASTGDSGNTIYF. CDR3 bases: TGCGCCAGCACAGGGGACTCTGGAAACACCATATATTTT. This chain connects TRBV5-1 to TRBJ1-3; D might be TRBD1 (6 bases). The CDR3 runs to 13 residues. Trimming left V 6 bases short and J 0 bases short, with 7 bases between. CDR1 is SGHRS, CDR2 YFSETQ, per germline.

This clone was observed a handful of times. V and J are TRBV2 and TRBJ2-7, with 7 bases lining up with TRBD1. Germline V gene sequence: CDR1 SNHLY, CDR2 FYNNEI. V lost 6 bases and J lost 6; bases outside the gene matches: 2. CDR3 length: 11 amino acids. The CDR3 is CASRNRGEQYF. For the CDR3, the DNA is TGTGCCAGCAGGAACAGGGGCGAGCAGTACTTC.

This clone was detected only a few times. The chain links TRBV4-2 to TRBJ2-7; possibly TRBD1 for D (6 bases). The ends were cut back, 1 base at V and 2 bases at J, with 12 bases in the middle. Germline assignment: CDR1 LGHNA and CDR2 YNFKEQ. The CDR3 runs 15 residues. The DNA for the CDR3 is TGTGCCAGCAGCCAAGGCGCAGGGGCTCCCTACGAGCAGTACTTC. It specifies CASSQGAGAPYEQYF.

In the case of this clone: An end of the junction differs from the germline gene, which may be a read error. The rearrangement joins TRBV5-1 to TRBJ1-5; tentative D call: TRBD1 (5 bases). Per the germline V gene, CDR1 is SGHRS and CDR2 is YFSETQ. The CDR3 extends over 16 amino acids. In nucleotides, the CDR3 is TGTGCCAGCAGTTACCCCGGGACGGTATACAATCAGCCCCAGCATTTT. Its protein product is CASSYPGTVYNQPQHF.

The V call is TRBV9, the J call TRBJ2-7; D assignment may be TRBD1 or TRBD2 (5 bases each). The V end lost 4 bases, the J end lost 5 bases, and 16 bases lay between the germline ends. CDR1 is SGDLS and CDR2 is YYNGEE in the germline V gene. This CDR3 has 14 amino acids. The CDR3 DNA follows: TGTGCCAGCAGCCCCGGCCCCGGGACCCACGAGCAGTACTTC. Residues: CASSPGPGTHEQYF.

V gene TRBV6-5 combines with J gene TRBJ2-7, with 12 positions matching TRBD2. CDR3 length equals 15 residues. V was clipped by 6 bases and J by 3 bases; unmatched bases: 6. CDR1 is MNHEY and CDR2 is SVGAGI in the germline V gene. Here the CDR3 DNA reads TGTGCCAGCAGCCCTACTAGCGGGGGGTTCTACGAGCAGTACGTC. Amino acid sequence: CASSPTSGGFYEQYV.

This clone has more than one count but fewer than ten. The chain is built from TRBV5-6 and TRBJ1-1, with D tentatively TRBD1 (5 bases). With 3 bases removed from V and 4 bases from J, the gap between germline ends came to 19 bases. The CDR3 runs 16 residues. Germline assignment: CDR1 SGHDT and CDR2 YYEEEE. The CDR3 bases are TGTGCCAGCAGCTGGACCCCGGGACGGGGGGGCACTGAAGCTTTCTTT. It specifies CASSWTPGRGGTEAFF.

The V gene is TRBV19, the J gene TRBJ1-2; 7 bases line up with TRBD1. The germline CDR1 and CDR2 sequences are LNHDA and SQIVND (reference sequence). CDR3 length equals 13 residues. Unmatched junction bases numbered 8, after V lost 9 bases and J lost 4 bases. The CDR3 here is CASDRAPGYGYTF. The CDR3 DNA reads TGTGCCAGCGACAGGGCCCCGGGCTATGGCTACACCTTC.

The chain uses TRBV5-1 and TRBJ1-3, with D possibly being TRBD1 (5 bases). This CDR3 spans 13 amino acids. V lost 6 bases and J 3 bases, leaving 10 bases between the germline ends. Germline assignment: CDR1 SGHRS and CDR2 YFSETQ. Here the CDR3 reads CASTRDFGNTIYF. The DNA of the CDR3 is TGCGCCAGCACAAGGGACTTTGGAAACACCATATATTTT.

The rearrangement joins TRBV7-7 to TRBJ2-2; the D is unclear. V lost 3 bases and J 8 bases, leaving 4 bases between the germline ends. The CDR3 runs to 11 residues. Germline V gene data show CDR1 as SSHAT and CDR2 as FNYEAQ (reference sequence). CDR3 loop: CASSFDGELFF. The DNA for the CDR3 is TGTGCCAGCAGCTTTGATGGGGAGCTGTTTTTT.

This clone came up once. The chain couples TRBV4-1 to TRBJ2-5; TRBD2 agrees at 7 bases. Germline V CDR1 and CDR2: MGHRA, YSYEKL. V was pared by 0 bases and J by 5 bases, with 9 bases of the junction left unmatched. The CDR3 covers 16 residues. The CDR3 coding sequence is TGCGCCAGCAGCCAAGATCCGGGGGGACGGGGGGAGACCCAGTACTTC. Its translation is CASSQDPGGRGETQYF.

This clone was seen a handful of times. The chain employs TRBV6-1 and TRBJ2-5, with D perhaps TRBD2 (5 bases). V was cut by 4 bases and J by 5 bases, with 11 bases left in between. Germline V lookup: CDR1 MNHNS, CDR2 SASEGT. The CDR3 sequence is 13 residues long. The CDR3 DNA follows: TGTGCCAGCAGTGGGGCGAAGCGGGAGACCCAGTACTTC. Translating gives CASSGAKRETQYF.

The V call is TRBV4-1, the J call TRBJ1-1; perhaps TRBD1 as D (6 bases). This CDR3 is built from 13 residues. The V end was cut by 6 bases, the J end by 1 base, with 9 bases between. Germline CDR1 is MGHRA and CDR2 is YSYEKL. The CDR3 loop is CASSQGRNTEAFF. DNA of the CDR3: TGCGCCAGCAGTCAGGGGAGGAACACTGAAGCTTTCTTT.

The rearrangement links TRBV15 to TRBJ2-5; D perhaps matches TRBD1 (5 bases). The germline gives CDR1 LNHNV, CDR2 YYDKDF (reference sequence). With 0 bases removed from V and 3 bases from J, the gap between germline ends came to 11 bases. This CDR3 has 15 residues. Here the CDR3 reads CATSRDPVREETQYF. DNA for the CDR3: TGTGCCACCAGCAGAGATCCTGTCAGGGAAGAGACCCAGTACTTC.

The chain joins TRBV5-1 to TRBJ2-1, with 12 bases fitting TRBD2. The junction had 2 bases not matched to a gene; V was cut back by 2 bases and J by 5 bases. This CDR3 comprises 15 residues. The germline gives CDR1 SGHRS, CDR2 YFSETQ. In DNA, the CDR3 is TGCGCCAGCAGCTTCGGACTAGCGGGGCACAATGAGCAGTTCTTC. This encodes CASSFGLAGHNEQFF.

This chain links TRBV5-4 with TRBJ2-7; 11 bases are shared with TRBD1. Germline-derived CDR1 and CDR2 are SGHNT and YYREEE (reference sequence). V shed 4 bases and J 5 bases; nucleotides not matched to a gene: 8. CDR3 length equals 15 residues. The CDR3 region is CASSGQGQGVHEQYF. The CDR3 DNA is TGTGCCAGCAGCGGGCAGGGACAGGGGGTCCACGAGCAGTACTTC.

The chain links TRBV9 to TRBJ1-1; D uncertain. This CDR3 comprises 13 residues. Per the germline V gene, CDR1 is SGDLS and CDR2 is YYNGEE. The ends were cut back, 4 bases at V and 5 bases at J, with 12 bases in the middle. The CDR3 nucleotides read TGTGCCAGCAGCTTAGGCCGGTGGACTGAAGCTTTCTTT. Protein sequence: CASSLGRWTEAFF.